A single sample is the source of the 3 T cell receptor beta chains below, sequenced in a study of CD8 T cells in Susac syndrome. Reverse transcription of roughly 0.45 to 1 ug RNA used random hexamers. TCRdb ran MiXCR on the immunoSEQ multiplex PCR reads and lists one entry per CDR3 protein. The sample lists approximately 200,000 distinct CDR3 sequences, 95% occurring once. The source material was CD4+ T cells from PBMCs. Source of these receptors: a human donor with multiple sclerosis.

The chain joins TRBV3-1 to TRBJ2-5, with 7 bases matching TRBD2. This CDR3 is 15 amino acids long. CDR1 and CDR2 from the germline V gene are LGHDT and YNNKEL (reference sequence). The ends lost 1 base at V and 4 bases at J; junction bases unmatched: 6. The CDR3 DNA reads TGTGCCAGCAGCCAAGTGAGCGGGGTGGCAGAGACCCAGTACTTC. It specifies CASSQVSGVAETQYF.

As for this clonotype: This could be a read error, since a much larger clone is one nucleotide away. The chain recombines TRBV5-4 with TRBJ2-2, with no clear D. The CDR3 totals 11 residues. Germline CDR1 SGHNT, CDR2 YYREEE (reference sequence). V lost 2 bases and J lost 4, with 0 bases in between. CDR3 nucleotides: TGTGCCAGCAGCTTCACCGGGGAGCTGTTTTTT. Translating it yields CASSFTGELFF.

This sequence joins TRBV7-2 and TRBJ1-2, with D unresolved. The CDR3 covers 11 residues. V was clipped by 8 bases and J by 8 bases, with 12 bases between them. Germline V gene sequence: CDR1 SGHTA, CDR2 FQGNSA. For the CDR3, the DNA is TGTGCCAGCGCCCAGCGGGGAGGCTACACCTTC. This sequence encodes CASAQRGGYTF.